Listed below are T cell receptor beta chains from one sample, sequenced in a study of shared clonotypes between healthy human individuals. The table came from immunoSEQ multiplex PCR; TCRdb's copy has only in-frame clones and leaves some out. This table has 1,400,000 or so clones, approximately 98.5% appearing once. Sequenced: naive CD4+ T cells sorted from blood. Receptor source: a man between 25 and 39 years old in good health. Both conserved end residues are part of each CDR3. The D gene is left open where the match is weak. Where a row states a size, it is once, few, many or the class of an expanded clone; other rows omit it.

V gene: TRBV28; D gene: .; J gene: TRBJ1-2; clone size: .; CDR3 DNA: TGTGCCAGCAGAGTTTACCTGGGGACTAACTATGGCTACACCTTC; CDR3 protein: CASRVYLGTNYGYTF
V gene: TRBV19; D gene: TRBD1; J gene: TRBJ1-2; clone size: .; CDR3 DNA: TGTGCCAGTAGAGAGCGACAGGGCCTTTTTTATGGCTACACCTTC; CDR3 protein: CASRERQGLFYGYTF
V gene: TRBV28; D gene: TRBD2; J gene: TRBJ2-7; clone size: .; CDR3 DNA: TGTGCCAGCAGTATCGGGACTAGCCGCTACGAGCAGTACTTC; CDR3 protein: CASSIGTSRYEQYF
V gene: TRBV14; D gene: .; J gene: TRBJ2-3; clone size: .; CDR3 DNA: TGTGCCAGCAGCGGGGGGAGTCACCAGGGGACAGATACGCAGTATTTT; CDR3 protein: CASSGGSHQGTDTQYF
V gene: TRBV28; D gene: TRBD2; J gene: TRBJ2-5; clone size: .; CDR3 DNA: TGTGCCAGCAGTTTGAGGACTAGCGGACGCCAGTACTTC; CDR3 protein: CASSLRTSGRQYF
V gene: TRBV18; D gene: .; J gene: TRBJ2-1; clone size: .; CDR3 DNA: TGTGCCAGCTCACCCTTACCCCAGGGAACCACCAGCAATGAGCAGTTCTTC; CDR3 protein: CASSPLPQGTTSNEQFF
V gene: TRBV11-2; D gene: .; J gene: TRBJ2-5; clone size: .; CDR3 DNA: TGTGCCAGCAGCCCAAGGGGGGGCGCAGAGACCCAGTACTTC; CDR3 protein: CASSPRGGAETQYF
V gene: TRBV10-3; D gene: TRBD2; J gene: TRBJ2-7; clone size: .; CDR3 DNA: TGTGCCATCAGTGGGGGAGCGGGAGGTTCCTACGAGCAGTACTTC; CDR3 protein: CAISGGAGGSYEQYF
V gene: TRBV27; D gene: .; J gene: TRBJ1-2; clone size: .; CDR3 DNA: TGTGCCAGCAGTTCCGGACACGGTTGGTACACCTTC; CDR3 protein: CASSSGHGWYTF
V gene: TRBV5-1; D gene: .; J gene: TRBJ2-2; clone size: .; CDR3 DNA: TGCGCCAGCAGCTTAAAGGAAACCGGGGAGCTGTTTTTT; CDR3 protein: CASSLKETGELFF
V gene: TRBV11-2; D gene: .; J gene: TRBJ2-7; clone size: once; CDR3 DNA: TGTGCCAGCAGCTTAGAGGGACGGAACTCCTACGAGCAGTACTTC; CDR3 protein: CASSLEGRNSYEQYF
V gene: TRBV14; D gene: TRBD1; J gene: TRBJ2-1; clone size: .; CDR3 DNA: TGTGCCAGCAGCCAAGGGACAGGGTTATCTTCGGATGAGCAGTTCTTC; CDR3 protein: CASSQGTGLSSDEQFF
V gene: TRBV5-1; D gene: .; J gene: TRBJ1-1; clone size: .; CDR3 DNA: TGCGCCAGCAGCTTGGAGAATGGGCAGAACACTGAAGCTTTCTTT; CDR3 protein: CASSLENGQNTEAFF
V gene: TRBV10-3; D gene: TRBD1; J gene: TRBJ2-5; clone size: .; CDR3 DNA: TGTGCCATCAGGATGGACAGGGAAGAGACCCAGTACTTC; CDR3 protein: CAIRMDREETQYF
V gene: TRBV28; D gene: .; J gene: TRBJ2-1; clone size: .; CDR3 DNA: TGTGCCAGCAGTTTCCTAGTCCCAAATGAGCAGTTCTTC; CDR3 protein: CASSFLVPNEQFF
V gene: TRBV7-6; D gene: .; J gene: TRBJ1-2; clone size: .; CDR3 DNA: TGTGCCAGCAGCTTAACGCCCTTTCCAGTTATCTATGGCTACACCTTC; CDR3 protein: CASSLTPFPVIYGYTF
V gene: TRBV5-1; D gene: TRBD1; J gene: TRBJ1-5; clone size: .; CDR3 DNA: TGCGCCAGCAGCTTGGGGGACAGGGGGGGGCAGCCCCAGCATTTT; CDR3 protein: CASSLGDRGGQPQHF
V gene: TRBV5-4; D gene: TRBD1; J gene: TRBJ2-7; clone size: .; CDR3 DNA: TGTGCCAGCAGGGACGCGGGGACAGGGCAGTACGAGCAGTACTTC; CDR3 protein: CASRDAGTGQYEQYF
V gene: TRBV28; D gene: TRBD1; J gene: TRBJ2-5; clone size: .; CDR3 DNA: TGTGCCAGCAGTCCCGGACAGGATAAGTACCAAGAGACCCAGTACTTC; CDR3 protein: CASSPGQDKYQETQYF
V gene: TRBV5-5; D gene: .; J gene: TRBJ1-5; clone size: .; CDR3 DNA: TGTGCCAGCACCTTGGAGCCGGGGTACCAGCCCCAGCATTTT; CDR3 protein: CASTLEPGYQPQHF
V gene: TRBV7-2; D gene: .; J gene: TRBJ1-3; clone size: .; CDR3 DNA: TGTGCCAGCAGCCCCCTCCCGGTCTCCTCTGGAAACACCATATATTTT; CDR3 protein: CASSPLPVSSGNTIYF
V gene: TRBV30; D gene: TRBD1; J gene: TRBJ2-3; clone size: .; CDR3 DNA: TGTGCCTGGAGTCCGGGGACAGGGCGCACAGATACGCAGTATTTT; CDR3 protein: CAWSPGTGRTDTQYF
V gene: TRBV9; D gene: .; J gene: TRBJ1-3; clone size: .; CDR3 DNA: TGTGCCAGCAGCGCGACCGGGACAGGAAACACCATATATTTT; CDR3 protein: CASSATGTGNTIYF
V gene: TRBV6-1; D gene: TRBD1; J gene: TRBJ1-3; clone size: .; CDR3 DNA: TGTGCCAGCAGTGCATCGACAGGGACTAACACCATATATTTT; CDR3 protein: CASSASTGTNTIYF
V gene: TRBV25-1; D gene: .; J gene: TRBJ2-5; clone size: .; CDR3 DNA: TGTGCCAGCAGTGGCTCCCTGATGGCCCAGTACTTC; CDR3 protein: CASSGSLMAQYF
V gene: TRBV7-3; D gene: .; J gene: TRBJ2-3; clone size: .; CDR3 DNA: TGTGCCAGCAGCTTAACAACGGCGTGGCCTAATACGCAGTATTTT; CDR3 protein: CASSLTTAWPNTQYF
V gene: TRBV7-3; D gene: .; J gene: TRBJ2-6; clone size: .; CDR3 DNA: TGTGCCAGCAGCTTGATTCCTTCTGGGACCAACGTCCTGACTTTC; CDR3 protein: CASSLIPSGTNVLTF
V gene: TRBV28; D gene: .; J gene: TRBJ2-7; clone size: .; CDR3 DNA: TGTGCCAGCAGTTTAGGTCGCTACGAGCAGTACTTC; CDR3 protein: CASSLGRYEQYF
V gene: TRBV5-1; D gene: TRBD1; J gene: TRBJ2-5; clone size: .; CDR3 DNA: TGCGCCAGCAGCTTGCTTCAGGGGGCGCGGGTAGAAGAGACCCAGTACTTC; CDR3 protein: CASSLLQGARVEETQYF
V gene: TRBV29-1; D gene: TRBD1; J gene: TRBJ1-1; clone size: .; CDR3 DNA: TGCAGCCCGGACAGGGGGCCCCAGAGGGAGACTTTCTTT; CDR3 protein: CSPDRGPQRETFF
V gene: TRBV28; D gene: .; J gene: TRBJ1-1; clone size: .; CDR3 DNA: TGTGCCAGCAGTTTAAGTGGGCCGAGCACTGAAGCTTTCTTT; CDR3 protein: CASSLSGPSTEAFF
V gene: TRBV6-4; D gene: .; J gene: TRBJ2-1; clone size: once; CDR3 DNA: TGTGCCAGCAGTAGGGGGGCTAAGAACAATGAGCAGTTCTTC; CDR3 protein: CASSRGAKNNEQFF
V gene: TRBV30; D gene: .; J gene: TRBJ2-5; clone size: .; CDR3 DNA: TGTGCCTGGAGTTCCGGGACCAATTTCAACCAAGAGACCCAGTACTTC; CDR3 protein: CAWSSGTNFNQETQYF
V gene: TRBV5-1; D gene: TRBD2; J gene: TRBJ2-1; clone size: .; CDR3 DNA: TGCGCCAGCACCAAGGAAGCGGGAAGGAATGAGCAGTTCTTC; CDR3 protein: CASTKEAGRNEQFF
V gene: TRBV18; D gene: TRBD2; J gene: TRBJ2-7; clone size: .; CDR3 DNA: TGTGCCAGCTCACCCTTTGCTAGCGGGACCTACGAGCAGTACTTC; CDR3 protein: CASSPFASGTYEQYF
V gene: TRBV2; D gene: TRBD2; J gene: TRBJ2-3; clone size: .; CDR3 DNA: TGTGCCAGCAGACGGGGACTAGCGGGTGGTTCTTTCACAGATACGCAGTATTTT; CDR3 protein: CASRRGLAGGSFTDTQYF
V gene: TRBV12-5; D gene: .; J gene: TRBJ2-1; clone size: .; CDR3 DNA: TGTGCTAGTGGTTTGATTTACAATGAGCAGTTCTTC; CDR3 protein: CASGLIYNEQFF
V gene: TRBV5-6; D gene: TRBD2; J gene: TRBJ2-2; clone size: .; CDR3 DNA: TGTGCCAGCAGCTTCGGACTAGCGGGAGCCCCCGCCGGGGAGCTGTTTTTT; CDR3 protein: CASSFGLAGAPAGELFF
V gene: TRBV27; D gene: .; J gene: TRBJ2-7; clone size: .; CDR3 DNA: TGTGCCAGCAGCCCTACGGGCTTCCCGGGCGAGCAGTACTTC; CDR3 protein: CASSPTGFPGEQYF
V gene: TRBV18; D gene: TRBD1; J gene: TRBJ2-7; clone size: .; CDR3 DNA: TGTGCCAGCTCACTAACCTGGGACAGTTACTACGAGCAGTACTTC; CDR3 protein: CASSLTWDSYYEQYF
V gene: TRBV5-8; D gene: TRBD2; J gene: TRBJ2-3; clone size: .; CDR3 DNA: TGTGCCAGCAGCCCGGGGAGGGGAGGGAGCACAGATACGCAGTATTTT; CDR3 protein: CASSPGRGGSTDTQYF
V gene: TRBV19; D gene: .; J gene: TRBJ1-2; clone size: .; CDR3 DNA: TGTGCCAGTAGTAAGGCCGGAGGCAGTGCTAACTATGGCTACACCTTC; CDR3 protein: CASSKAGGSANYGYTF
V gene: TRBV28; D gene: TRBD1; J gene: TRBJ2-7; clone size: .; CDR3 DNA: TGTGCCAGCAGTAATTCCGGGACAGGCTACTCCTACGAGCAGTACTTC; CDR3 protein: CASSNSGTGYSYEQYF
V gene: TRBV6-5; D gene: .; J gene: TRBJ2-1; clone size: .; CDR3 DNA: TGTGCCAGCAAATATCGAAATAAGAATGAGCAGTTCTTC; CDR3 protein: CASKYRNKNEQFF
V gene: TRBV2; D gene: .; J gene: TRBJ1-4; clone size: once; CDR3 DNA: TGTGCCGACTCAGGTGGCAATGAAAAACTGTTTTTT; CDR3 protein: CADSGGNEKLFF
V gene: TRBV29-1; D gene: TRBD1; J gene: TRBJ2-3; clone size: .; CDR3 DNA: TGCAGCGTTGTGGGGAACAGGGGGGCTAGCACAGATACGCAGTATTTT; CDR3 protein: CSVVGNRGASTDTQYF
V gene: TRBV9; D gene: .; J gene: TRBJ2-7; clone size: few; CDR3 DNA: TGTGCCAGCAGCGGCGGCTCCTACGAGCAGTACTTC; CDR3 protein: CASSGGSYEQYF
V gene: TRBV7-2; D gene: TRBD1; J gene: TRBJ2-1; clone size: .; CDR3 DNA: TGTGCCAGCAGACTCGACAGGGGGGCGAAGACTGAGCAGTTCTTC; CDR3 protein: CASRLDRGAKTEQFF
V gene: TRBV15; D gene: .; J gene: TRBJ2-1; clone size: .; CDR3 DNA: TGTGCCACCAGCAGAGATCTGGCCGGCTCCTACAATGAGCAGTTCTTC; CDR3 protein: CATSRDLAGSYNEQFF
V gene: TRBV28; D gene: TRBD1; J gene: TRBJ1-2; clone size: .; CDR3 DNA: TGTGCCAGCAGCCCAGGGGGCACTGGGGGCATTAACTATGGCTACACCTTC; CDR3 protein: CASSPGGTGGINYGYTF
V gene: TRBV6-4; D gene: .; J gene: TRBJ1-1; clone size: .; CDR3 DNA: TGTGCCAGCAGTGACCTTCCGGGCCTAAACACTGAAGCTTTCTTT; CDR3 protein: CASSDLPGLNTEAFF
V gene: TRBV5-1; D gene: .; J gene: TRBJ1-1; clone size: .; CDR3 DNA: TGCGCCAGCAGCTTGGAAGGAGATTTCACTGAAGCTTTCTTT; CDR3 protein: CASSLEGDFTEAFF
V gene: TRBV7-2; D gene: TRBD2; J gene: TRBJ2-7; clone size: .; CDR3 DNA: TGTGCCAGCAGGACCCGGACTAGATCCTACGAGCAGTACTTC; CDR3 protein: CASRTRTRSYEQYF
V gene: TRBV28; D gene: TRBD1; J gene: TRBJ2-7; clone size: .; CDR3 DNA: TGTGCCAGCAGTGACCCGGGACAGGGTTTCTTCGAGCAGTACTTC; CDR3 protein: CASSDPGQGFFEQYF
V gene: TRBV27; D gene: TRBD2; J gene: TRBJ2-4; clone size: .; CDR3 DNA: TGTGCCACGAGAGAGCGGGAGTCGAGATACATTCAGTACTTC; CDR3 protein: CATRERESRYIQYF
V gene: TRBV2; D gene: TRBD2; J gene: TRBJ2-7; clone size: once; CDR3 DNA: TGTGCCAGCAGTGGAACTAGCGGGACACTCTACGAGCAGTACTTC; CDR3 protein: CASSGTSGTLYEQYF
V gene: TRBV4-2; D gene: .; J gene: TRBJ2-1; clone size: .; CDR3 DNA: TGTGCCAGCAGCCTCGGGATTCTATCCTACAATGAGCAGTTCTTC; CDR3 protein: CASSLGILSYNEQFF